These 28 T cell receptor beta chains were all obtained from the same sample, sequenced in a study of regulatory T cells in long-lasting Graves disease. The time point here: newly diagnosed GD, antithyroid drugs for less than 3 months. Making the TCR library involved RNA that had been extracted from PBMCs. Arm-PCR of CDR3 regions with iRepertoire HTBI primers generated TCR beta libraries. One entry per CDR3 protein results from TCRdb running MiXCR on the multiplex PCR reads. The repertoire holds around 450,000 distinct CDR3 sequences, with about 15% as singletons. The same specimen was also included in a second study, on T cells in Graves' hyperthyroidism and ophthalmopathy.

This specimen consisted of peripheral blood mononuclear cells (PBMCs), obtained at new diagnosis, from a patient treated with antithyroid drugs. All receptors come from a woman aged 40 to 55 with Graves disease.

Remarks on this clonotype: At one of its ends the junction is not consistent with the germline gene, which may arise from a read error. The chain couples TRBV6-1 to TRBJ2-3; D not resolved. The CDR3 has 13 amino acids. Germline CDR1 is MNHNS and CDR2 is SASEGT. The CDR3 region is CDSSTGSTDTQYF. The CDR3 nucleotides read TGTGACAGCAGTACCGGGAGCACAGATACGCAGTATTTT.

In regard to this clonotype: This may stem from a read error, because a much larger clone lies one nucleotide away. The rearrangement joins TRBV6-1 to TRBJ2-7; tentative D call: TRBD1 (6 bases). Between the trimmed V and J ends, which lost 7 bases and 9 bases, there was a span of 28 bases. This CDR3 region has 16 residues. In germline, CDR1 is MNHNS, CDR2 SASEGT. CDR3 coding DNA: TGTGCCAGCACCGTTAATGGCCTACAGGGATCTTCCGGGCAGTACTTC. Protein sequence: CASTVNGLQGSSGQYF.

This chain connects TRBV30 to TRBJ2-7; 11 nucleotides agree with TRBD1. The germline V gene has CDR1 GTSNPN and CDR2 SVGIG (reference sequence). Trimming removed 0 bases from V and 2 bases from J; junction bases left unmatched: 12. This CDR3 is built from 18 residues. The CDR3 DNA follows: TGTGCCTGGAGTGTACCGGGACAGGGGGTTTCCTCTGCCTACGAGCAGTACTTC. Encoded protein: CAWSVPGQGVSSAYEQYF.

The sample holds many counts of this clonotype. The chain is built from TRBV30 and TRBJ1-1; D is undetermined. The CDR3 runs 13 residues. CDR1 and CDR2 (germline): GTSNPN, SVGIG (reference sequence). The V end lost 2 bases, the J end lost 5 bases, and 12 bases lay between the germline ends. The CDR3 sequence: CAWSTHYGTEAFF. CDR3 nucleotide sequence: TGTGCCTGGAGTACTCATTATGGTACTGAAGCTTTCTTT. The complete variable domain, with remaining parts taken from reference TRBV30 and TRBJ1-1, reads SQTIHQWPATLVQPVGSPLSLECTVEGTSNPNLYWYRQAAGRGLQLLFYSVGIGQISSEVPQNLSASRPQDRQFILSSKKLLLSDSGFYLCAWSTHYGTEAFFGQGTRLTVV.

The chain couples TRBV6-1 to TRBJ1-2; D remains ambiguous. CDR3 length: 15 amino acids. V was cut by 7 bases and J by 1 base, with 16 bases left in between. Per germline, CDR1 MNHNS and CDR2 SASEGT. Here the CDR3 DNA reads TGTGCCAGCACCCTAAAACCTACGTTTAACTATGGCTACACCTTC. Amino acids: CASTLKPTFNYGYTF.

The V and J genes are TRBV19 and TRBJ1-2; 9 nucleotides agree with TRBD1. V gave up 6 bases and J gave up 6 bases; unmatched junction bases: 23. Per the germline V gene, CDR1 is LNHDA and CDR2 is SQIVND (reference sequence). CDR3 length: 19 amino acids. In DNA form, the CDR3 reads TGTGCCAGTAGAGGGATAATGACCGAGACAGGGGGTGTGGAGGATGGCTACACCTTC. Protein: CASRGIMTETGGVEDGYTF.

There are many counts of this clonotype. The CDR3: CASGAFQPQHF. The CDR3 DNA is TGTGCCAGTGGAGCGTTTCAGCCCCAGCATTTT. The genes are TRBV19 and TRBJ1-5; D is uncertain. The CDR3 has 11 amino acids. V lost 8 bases to trimming and J lost 6 bases, with 8 bases between them. From germline, CDR1 is LNHDA and CDR2 SQIVND (reference sequence).

This clonotype was counted ten times or more. This chain uses TRBV20-1 with TRBJ1-2; D remains ambiguous. V was pared by 4 bases and J by 1 base, with 7 bases between. The germline V gene encodes CDR1 DFQATT and CDR2 SNEGSKA (reference sequence). The CDR3 extends over 12 amino acids. The CDR3 protein is CSAIVSNYGYTF. Written as DNA, the CDR3 is TGCAGTGCTATAGTCAGTAACTATGGCTACACCTTC.

This clonotype was detected many times. The chain joins TRBV7-2 to TRBJ2-5; 11 bases match TRBD2. The CDR3 loop spans 18 amino acids. The germline V gene has CDR1 SGHTA and CDR2 FQGNSA. V shed 5 bases, J shed 0 bases, and the junction held 11 bases outside the gene matches. The CDR3 DNA follows: TGTGCCAGCAGCCCCCCACTAGCGGGAGTCTTGTACCAAGAGACCCAGTACTTC. It encodes CASSPPLAGVLYQETQYF.

Only a few counts were recorded for this clonotype. V usage is TRBV4-3 and J usage is TRBJ2-1; 12 bases align to TRBD2. CDR1 is LGHNA and CDR2 is YSLEER in the germline V gene. Trimming took 6 bases from V and 9 from J; bases not matched to a gene: 6. The CDR3 has 14 residues. CDR3 sequence: CASRPTSGSSEQFF. In DNA form, the CDR3 reads TGCGCCAGCAGGCCGACTAGCGGGAGCAGTGAGCAGTTCTTC.

This clonotype came up a few times. The chain uses TRBV2 and TRBJ1-3; a weak D match, TRBD1 (5 bases). With 11 bases removed from V and 3 bases from J, the gap between germline ends came to 14 bases. The CDR3 contains 13 residues. The germline V gene has CDR1 SNHLY and CDR2 FYNNEI. The CDR3 sequence: CAGAVHDGNTIYF. The CDR3 bases are TGTGCCGGGGCAGTTCACGATGGAAACACCATATATTTT.

The count of this clonotype is one. The chain joins TRBV20-1 to TRBJ1-4; D unclear. The CDR3 contains 12 residues. Trimming removed 5 bases from V and 8 bases from J, with 12 bases in between. Per germline, CDR1 DFQATT and CDR2 SNEGSKA (reference sequence). The DNA for the CDR3 is TGCAGTGCTTCCCTAAGAGGGGAAAAACTGTTTTTT. It encodes CSASLRGEKLFF.

This clonotype showed up many times. The genes are TRBV28 and TRBJ2-7, with TRBD2 identical over 10 bases. The CDR3 is 23 amino acids. Germline-derived CDR1 and CDR2 are MDHEN and SYDVKM. The V gene end was trimmed by 6 bases and the J gene end by 2 bases; junction bases not matched to a gene: 31. CDR3 loop: CASSTTLIGQGTAGGLNTYEQYF. As DNA, the CDR3 is TGTGCCAGCAGCACAACCCTAATTGGACAGGGAACAGCGGGAGGGCTTAATACCTACGAGCAGTACTTC.

This clonotype occurred many times. The CDR3, as DNA: TGTGCCAGCAGCTTAGAGTGGTCCGCGGATGAGCAGTTCTTC. Protein sequence: CASSLEWSADEQFF. The chain uses TRBV11-2 and TRBJ2-1; D uncertain. Trimming removed 0 bases at V and 8 bases at J, with 11 bases between. This CDR3 has 14 amino acids. Germline CDR1 reads SGHAT; CDR2 reads FQNNGV.

The V gene is TRBV6-9, the J gene TRBJ1-1, with D unresolved. The CDR3 consists of 12 residues. Germline loops: CDR1 MNHGY, CDR2 SVAAGI. V dropped 3 bases and J dropped 3 bases, with 5 bases sitting between them. This chain's CDR3 is CASSYDDTEAFF. Here the CDR3 DNA reads TGTGCCAGCAGTTACGACGACACTGAAGCTTTCTTT.

The rearrangement uses TRBV27 and TRBJ2-3; D is possibly TRBD1 or TRBD2 (5 bases each). Deletions cut 5 bases from V and 0 bases from J, with 12 bases between. Germline values: CDR1 MNHEY, CDR2 SMNVEV (reference sequence). The CDR3 runs 15 residues. The CDR3 is CASSILGVSTDTQYF. CDR3 bases: TGTGCCAGCAGTATACTAGGGGTTAGCACAGATACGCAGTATTTT.

The genes are TRBV12-3 or TRBV12-4 and TRBJ2-5; TRBD2 agrees at 9 bases. The ends lost 3 bases at V and 5 bases at J; junction bases unmatched: 7. There are 15 residues in the CDR3. The CDR3 spells CASSFVSGSRETQYF. Written as DNA, the CDR3 is TGTGCCAGCAGTTTCGTTAGCGGGAGTCGGGAGACCCAGTACTTC.

This clonotype was detected a few times. This sequence joins TRBV9 and TRBJ2-1; tentatively, D is TRBD1 (6 bases). Germline V gene lookup returns CDR1 SGDLS and CDR2 YYNGEE. Trimming removed 4 bases at V and 3 bases at J, with 17 bases between. The length of the CDR3 is 16 residues. The CDR3 spells CASSRDNQVLYNEQFF. DNA of the CDR3: TGTGCCAGCAGCAGGGACAACCAAGTACTCTACAATGAGCAGTTCTTC.

This clonotype came up many times. Here the CDR3 reads CASSSPGLAGVSEQYF. The CDR3 DNA reads as TGTGCCAGCAGCTCACCAGGACTAGCGGGAGTCTCCGAGCAGTACTTC. J is TRBJ2-7 and V is TRBV7-9; TRBD2 matches 13 bases. Germline V lookup: CDR1 SEHNR, CDR2 FQNEAQ (reference sequence). The V gene end was trimmed by 4 bases and the J gene end by 6 bases; junction bases not matched to a gene: 9. The CDR3 contains 16 residues. The full variable domain, completed using reference TRBV7-9 and TRBJ2-7, is DTGVSQNPRHKITKRGQNVTFRCDPISEHNRLYWYRQTLGQGPEFLTYFQNEAQLEKSRLLSDRFSAERPKGSFSTLEIQRTEQGDSAMYLCASSSPGLAGVSEQYFGPGTRLTVT.

There are many counts of this clonotype. J is TRBJ2-1 and V is TRBV7-3, with no clear D. V lost 5 bases and J 0 bases, leaving 11 bases between the germline ends. The CDR3 contains 15 residues. Germline assignment: CDR1 SGHTA and CDR2 FQGTGA. The CDR3 region is CASSLEPTSYNEQFF. CDR3 DNA sequence: TGTGCCAGCAGCCTGGAGCCTACCTCCTACAATGAGCAGTTCTTC.

This clonotype has a handful of counts. The chain combines TRBV12-3 or TRBV12-4 with TRBJ1-3, with D maybe TRBD1 (5 bases). This CDR3 has 13 amino acids. Trimming removed 9 bases at V and 2 bases at J, with 11 bases between. The CDR3: CASTGVTGNTIYF. CDR3 nucleotides: TGTGCCAGTACAGGCGTCACTGGAAACACCATATATTTT.

This clonotype was counted at least ten times. This chain links TRBV2 with TRBJ2-5, with D maybe TRBD2 (5 bases). The J call is uncertain, as TRBJ2-1 better fits the DNA end. CDR1 SNHLY and CDR2 FYNNEI come from the germline V gene. CDR3 length: 11 amino acids. The CDR3 spells CASIRGGEQFF. Written as DNA, the CDR3 is TGTGCCAGCATCCGGGGTGGTGAGCAGTTCTTC.

The chain links TRBV9 to TRBJ2-1; weak D call: TRBD1 (6 bases). Germline CDR1 SGDLS, CDR2 YYNGEE. V was shortened by 0 bases and J by 7 bases, with 11 bases between the two germline ends. The CDR3 covers 14 residues. The CDR3 loop reads CASSVGDTPNEQFF. CDR3 coding DNA: TGTGCCAGCAGCGTAGGGGACACGCCGAATGAGCAGTTCTTC.

This clonotype showed up many times. V and J are TRBV12-3 or TRBV12-4 and TRBJ2-7, with TRBD2 matching over 9 bases. There are 15 residues in the CDR3. The ends lost 2 bases at V and 3 bases at J; junction bases unmatched: 5. The CDR3: CASSLSLAGSYEQYF. The CDR3 DNA reads as TGTGCCAGCAGTTTAAGTCTAGCGGGAAGCTACGAGCAGTACTTC.

The V and J genes are TRBV12-3 or TRBV12-4 and TRBJ1-5; tentatively, D is TRBD1 (5 bases). Between the trimmed V and J ends, which lost 8 bases and 2 bases, there was a span of 13 bases. The CDR3 is made up of 14 amino acids. CDR3 coding DNA: TGTGCCAGCCGGGGGGGGTGGGGCAATCAGCCCCAGCATTTT. It translates to CASRGGWGNQPQHF.

This clonotype has a handful of counts. The chain couples TRBV9 to TRBJ2-2; the D gene is possibly TRBD1 (5 bases). The CDR3 spans 14 residues. The V and J ends lost 4 bases and 2 bases respectively, with 9 bases between them. Germline CDR1 SGDLS, CDR2 YYNGEE. The CDR3 loop reads CASSPGHNTGELFF. In DNA, the CDR3 is TGTGCCAGCAGCCCTGGACATAACACCGGGGAGCTGTTTTTT.

This clonotype has just a few counts. The chain has TRBV7-9 and TRBJ2-6; a weak D match, TRBD2 (7 bases). V was shortened by 0 bases and J by 1 base, with 13 bases between the two germline ends. The germline V gene encodes CDR1 SEHNR and CDR2 FQNEAQ (reference sequence). This CDR3 has 18 amino acids. The CDR3 DNA reads as TGTGCCAGCAGCTTAGCGAGGGGGGGTATTTCTGGGGCCAACGTCCTGACTTTC. It codes for CASSLARGGISGANVLTF.

This clonotype was counted only a few times. This chain joins TRBV20-1 and TRBJ1-2, with 7 bases fitting TRBD1. The CDR3 is 12 amino acids. In germline, CDR1 is DFQATT, CDR2 SNEGSKA (reference sequence). The J segment lost 6 bases and the V segment lost 4 bases, leaving 5 bases of the junction unmatched. The CDR3 spells CSANRQGHGYTF. Written as DNA, the CDR3 is TGCAGTGCTAATCGACAGGGCCATGGCTACACCTTC.